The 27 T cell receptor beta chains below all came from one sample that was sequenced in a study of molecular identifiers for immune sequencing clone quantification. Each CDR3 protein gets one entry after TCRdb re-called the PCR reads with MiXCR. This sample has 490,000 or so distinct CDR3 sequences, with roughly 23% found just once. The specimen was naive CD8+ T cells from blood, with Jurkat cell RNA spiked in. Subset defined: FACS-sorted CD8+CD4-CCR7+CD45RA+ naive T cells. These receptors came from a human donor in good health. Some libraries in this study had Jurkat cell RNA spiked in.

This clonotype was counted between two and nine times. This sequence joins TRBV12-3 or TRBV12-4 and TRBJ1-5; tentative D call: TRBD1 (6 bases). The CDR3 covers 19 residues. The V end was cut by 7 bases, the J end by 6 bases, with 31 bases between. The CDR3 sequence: CASNGEGQRWTIYRQPQHF. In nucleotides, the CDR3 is TGTGCCAGCAACGGGGAGGGACAAAGGTGGACAATTTATCGTCAGCCCCAGCATTTT.

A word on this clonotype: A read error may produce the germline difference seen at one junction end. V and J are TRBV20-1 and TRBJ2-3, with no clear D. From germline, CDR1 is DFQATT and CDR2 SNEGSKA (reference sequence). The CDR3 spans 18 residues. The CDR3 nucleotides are TGCAGTGCTGGAGATCTCGACCGAATCTCCGCCGATAGGGATACGCAGTATTTT. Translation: CSAGDLDRISADRDTQYF.

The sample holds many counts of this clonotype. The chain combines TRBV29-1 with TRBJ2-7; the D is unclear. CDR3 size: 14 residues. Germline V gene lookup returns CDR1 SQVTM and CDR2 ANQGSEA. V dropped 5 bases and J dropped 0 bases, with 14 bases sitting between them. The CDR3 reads CSVQAARSSYEQYF. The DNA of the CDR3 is TGCAGCGTTCAGGCGGCAAGAAGCTCCTACGAGCAGTACTTC.

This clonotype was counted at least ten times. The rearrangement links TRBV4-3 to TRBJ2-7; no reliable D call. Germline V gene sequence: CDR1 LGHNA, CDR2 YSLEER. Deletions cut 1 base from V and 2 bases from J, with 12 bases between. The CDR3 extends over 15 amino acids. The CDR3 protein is CASSQVATGPYEQYF. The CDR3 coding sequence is TGCGCCAGCAGCCAAGTCGCCACCGGTCCCTACGAGCAGTACTTC.

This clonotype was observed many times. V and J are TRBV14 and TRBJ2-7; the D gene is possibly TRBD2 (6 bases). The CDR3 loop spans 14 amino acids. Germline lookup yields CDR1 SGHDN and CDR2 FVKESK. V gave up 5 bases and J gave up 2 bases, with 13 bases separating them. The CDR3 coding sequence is TGTGCCAGCAGCGCGTTAGGGACTCCCTACGAGCAGTACTTC. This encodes CASSALGTPYEQYF.

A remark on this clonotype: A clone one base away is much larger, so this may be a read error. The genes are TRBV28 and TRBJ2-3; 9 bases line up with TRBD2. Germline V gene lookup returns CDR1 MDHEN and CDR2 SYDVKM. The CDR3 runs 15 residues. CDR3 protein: CAGSRLAGVFDTQYF. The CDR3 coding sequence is TGTGCCGGCAGCCGCTTAGCGGGAGTTTTTGATACGCAGTATTTT. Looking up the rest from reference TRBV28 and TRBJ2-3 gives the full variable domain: DVKVTQSSRYLVKRTGEKVFLECVQDMDHENMFWYRQDPGLGLRLIYFSYDVKMKEKGDIPEGYSVSREKKERFSLILESASTNQTSMYLCAGSRLAGVFDTQYFGPGTRLTVL.

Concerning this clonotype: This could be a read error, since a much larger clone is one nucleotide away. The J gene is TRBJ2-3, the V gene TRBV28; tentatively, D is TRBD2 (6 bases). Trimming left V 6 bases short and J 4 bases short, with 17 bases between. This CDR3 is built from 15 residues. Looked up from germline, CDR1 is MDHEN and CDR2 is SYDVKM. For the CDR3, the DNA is TGTGCCAGCAGAACAGCCCAGACTAGTCCAGATACGCAGTATTTT. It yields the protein CASRTAQTSPDTQYF.

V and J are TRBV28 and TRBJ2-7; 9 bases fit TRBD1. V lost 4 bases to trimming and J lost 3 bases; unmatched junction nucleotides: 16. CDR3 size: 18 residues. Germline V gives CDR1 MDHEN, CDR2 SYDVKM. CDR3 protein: CASSSAPGGQGIVYEQYF. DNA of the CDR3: TGTGCCAGCAGTTCAGCCCCGGGGGGACAGGGTATCGTCTACGAGCAGTACTTC.

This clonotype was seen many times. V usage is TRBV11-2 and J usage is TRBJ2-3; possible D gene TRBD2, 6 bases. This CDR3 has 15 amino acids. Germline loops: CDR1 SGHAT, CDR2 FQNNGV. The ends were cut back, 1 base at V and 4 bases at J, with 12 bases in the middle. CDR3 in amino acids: CASSLGAGMPDTQYF. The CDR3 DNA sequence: TGTGCCAGCAGCTTAGGGGCGGGGATGCCAGATACGCAGTATTTT.

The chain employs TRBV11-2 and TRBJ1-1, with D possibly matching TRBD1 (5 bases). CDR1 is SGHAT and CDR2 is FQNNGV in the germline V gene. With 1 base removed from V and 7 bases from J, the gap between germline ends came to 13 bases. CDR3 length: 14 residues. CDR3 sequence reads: CASSLVSGAYEAFF. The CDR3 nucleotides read TGTGCCAGCAGCTTAGTGAGCGGGGCTTATGAAGCTTTCTTT.

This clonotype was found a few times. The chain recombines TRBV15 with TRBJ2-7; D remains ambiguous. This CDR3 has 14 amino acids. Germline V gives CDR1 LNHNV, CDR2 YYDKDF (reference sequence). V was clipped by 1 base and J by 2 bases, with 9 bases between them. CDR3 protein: CATSRVQKAYEQYF. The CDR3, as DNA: TGTGCCACCAGCAGAGTCCAGAAAGCCTACGAGCAGTACTTC.

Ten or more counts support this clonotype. CDR3 amino acids: CASSLWTGGNTDTQYF. CDR3 nucleotides: TGTGCCAGCAGCTTGTGGACAGGGGGCAACACAGATACGCAGTATTTT. The chain has TRBV5-5 and TRBJ2-3; 11 bases match TRBD1. Losses at the gene ends were 1 base for V and 2 bases for J; bases not matched to a gene: 3. Looked up from germline, CDR1 is SGHKS and CDR2 is YYEKEE (reference sequence). There are 16 residues in the CDR3. The whole variable domain, remainder taken from reference TRBV5-5 and TRBJ2-3, is DAGVTQSPTHLIKTRGQQVTLRCSPISGHKSVSWYQQVLGQGPQFIFQYYEKEERGRGNFPDRFSARQFPNYSSELNVNALLLGDSALYLCASSLWTGGNTDTQYFGPGTRLTVL.

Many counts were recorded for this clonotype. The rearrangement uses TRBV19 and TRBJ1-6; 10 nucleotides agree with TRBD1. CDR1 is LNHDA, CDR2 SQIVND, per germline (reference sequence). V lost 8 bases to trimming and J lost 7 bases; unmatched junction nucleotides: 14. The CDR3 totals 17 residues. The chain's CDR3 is CASGPGQGLLKNSPLHF. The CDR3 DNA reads TGTGCCAGTGGTCCGGGACAGGGGCTGCTAAAGAATTCACCCCTCCACTTT.

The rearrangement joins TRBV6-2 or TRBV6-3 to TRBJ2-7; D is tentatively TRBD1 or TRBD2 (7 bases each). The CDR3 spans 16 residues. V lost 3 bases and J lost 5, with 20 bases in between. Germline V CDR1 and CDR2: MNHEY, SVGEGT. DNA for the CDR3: TGTGCCAGCAGTTATGGGGGGGACAGTTGGTACAACGAGCAGTACTTC. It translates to CASSYGGDSWYNEQYF.

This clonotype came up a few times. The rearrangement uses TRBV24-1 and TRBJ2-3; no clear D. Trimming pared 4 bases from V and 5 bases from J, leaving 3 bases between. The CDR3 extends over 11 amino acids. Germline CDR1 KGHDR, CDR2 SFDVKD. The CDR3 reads CATSEGDTQYF. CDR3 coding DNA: TGTGCCACCAGTGAGGGAGATACGCAGTATTTT.

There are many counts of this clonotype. CDR3 coding DNA: TGTGCCAGCAGCCGGGACGGACAGGAGGCAGATACGCAGTATTTT. This codes for CASSRDGQEADTQYF. This sequence joins TRBV5-4 and TRBJ2-3; TRBD1 aligns across 7 bases. The germline CDR1 and CDR2 sequences are SGHNT and YYREEE (reference sequence). The CDR3 length is 15 residues. The trim removed 4 bases at V and 4 bases at J, leaving 9 bases unmatched.

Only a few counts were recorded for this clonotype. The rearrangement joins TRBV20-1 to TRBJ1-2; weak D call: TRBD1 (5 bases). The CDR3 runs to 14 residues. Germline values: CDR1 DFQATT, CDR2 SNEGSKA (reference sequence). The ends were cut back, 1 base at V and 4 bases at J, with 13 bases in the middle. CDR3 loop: CSARVLGQGYGYTF. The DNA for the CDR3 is TGCAGTGCTAGAGTTTTGGGGCAGGGCTATGGCTACACCTTC.

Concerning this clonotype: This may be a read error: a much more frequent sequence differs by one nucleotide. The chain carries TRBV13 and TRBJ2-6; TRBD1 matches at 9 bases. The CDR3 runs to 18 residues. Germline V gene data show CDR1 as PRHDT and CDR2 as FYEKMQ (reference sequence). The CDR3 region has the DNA TGTGCCAACAGCTTAGGAAGTCGGACAGGGGCTGGGGCCAACGTCCTGACTTTC. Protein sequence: CANSLGSRTGAGANVLTF.

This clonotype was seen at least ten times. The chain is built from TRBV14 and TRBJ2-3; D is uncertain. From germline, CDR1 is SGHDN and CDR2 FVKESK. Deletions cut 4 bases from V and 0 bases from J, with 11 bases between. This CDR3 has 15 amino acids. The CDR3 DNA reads TGTGCCAGCAGCCGAGAAGACGGCAGCACAGATACGCAGTATTTT. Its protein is CASSREDGSTDTQYF. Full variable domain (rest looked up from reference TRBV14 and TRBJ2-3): EAGVTQFPSHSVIEKGQTVTLRCDPISGHDNLYWYRRVMGKEIKFLLHFVKESKQDESGMPNNRFLAERTGGTYSTLKVQPAELEDSGVYFCASSREDGSTDTQYFGPGTRLTVL.

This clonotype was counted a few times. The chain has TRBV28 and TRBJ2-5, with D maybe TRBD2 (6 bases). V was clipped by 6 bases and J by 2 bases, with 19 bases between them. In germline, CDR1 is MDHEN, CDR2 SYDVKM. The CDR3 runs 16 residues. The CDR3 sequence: CASRRYSGGWQETQYF. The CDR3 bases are TGTGCCAGCAGGAGGTATAGCGGAGGTTGGCAAGAGACCCAGTACTTC.

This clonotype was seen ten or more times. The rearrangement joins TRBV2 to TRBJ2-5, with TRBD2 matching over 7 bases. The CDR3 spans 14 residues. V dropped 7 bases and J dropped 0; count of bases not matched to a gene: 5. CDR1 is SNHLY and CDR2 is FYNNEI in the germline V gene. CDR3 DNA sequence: TGTGCCAGCAACCCCGGGACTAACCAAGAGACCCAGTACTTC. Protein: CASNPGTNQETQYF.

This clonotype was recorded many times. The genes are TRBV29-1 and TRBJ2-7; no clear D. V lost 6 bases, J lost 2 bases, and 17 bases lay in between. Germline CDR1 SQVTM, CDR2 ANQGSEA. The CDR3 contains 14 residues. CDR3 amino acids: CSVAGPSNTYEQYF. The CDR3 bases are TGCAGCGTCGCCGGACCTTCTAACACCTACGAGCAGTACTTC.

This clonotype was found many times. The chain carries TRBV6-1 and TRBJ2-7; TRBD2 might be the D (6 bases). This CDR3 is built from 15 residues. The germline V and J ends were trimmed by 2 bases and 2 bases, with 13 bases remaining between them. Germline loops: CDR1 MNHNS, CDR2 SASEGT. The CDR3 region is CASSEQAWEAYEQYF. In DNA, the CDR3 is TGTGCCAGCAGTGAACAGGCCTGGGAGGCCTACGAGCAGTACTTC.

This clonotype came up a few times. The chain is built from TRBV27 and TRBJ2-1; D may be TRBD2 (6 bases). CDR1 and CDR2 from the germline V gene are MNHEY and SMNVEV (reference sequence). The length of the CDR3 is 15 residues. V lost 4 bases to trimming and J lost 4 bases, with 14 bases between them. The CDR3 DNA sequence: TGTGCCAGCAGTTCCGCCGGGCGGGGTTACAATGAGCAGTTCTTC. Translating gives CASSSAGRGYNEQFF.

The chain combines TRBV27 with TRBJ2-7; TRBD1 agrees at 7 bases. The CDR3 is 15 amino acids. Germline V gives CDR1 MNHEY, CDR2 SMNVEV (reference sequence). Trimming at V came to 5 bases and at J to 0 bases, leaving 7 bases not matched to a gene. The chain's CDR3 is CASSPRDRPSYEQYF. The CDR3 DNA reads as TGTGCCAGCAGTCCCCGGGACAGACCCTCCTACGAGCAGTACTTC.

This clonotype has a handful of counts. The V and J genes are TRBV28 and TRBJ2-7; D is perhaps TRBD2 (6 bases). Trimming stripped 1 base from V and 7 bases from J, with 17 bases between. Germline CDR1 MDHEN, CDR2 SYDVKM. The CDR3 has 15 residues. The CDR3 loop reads CASSLLSSEIREQYF. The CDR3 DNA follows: TGTGCCAGCAGTTTATTGTCTAGCGAGATTAGGGAGCAGTACTTC.

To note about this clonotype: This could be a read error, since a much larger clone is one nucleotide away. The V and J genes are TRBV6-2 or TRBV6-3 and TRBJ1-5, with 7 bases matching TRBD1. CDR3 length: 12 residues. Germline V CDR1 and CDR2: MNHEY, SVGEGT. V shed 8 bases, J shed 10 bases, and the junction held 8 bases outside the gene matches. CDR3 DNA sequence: TGTGCCAGCGAAACCGGGGACAGCCCCCAGCATTTT. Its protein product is CASETGDSPQHF.